This is a list of T cell receptor beta chains from one sample in a study of identical twins. From the 5' RACE reads, TCRdb called clonotypes with MiXCR, one entry per CDR3 protein. The sample includes 350,000 to 600,000 distinct CDR3 sequences, more than 13% of them seen just once. This same sample was also part of a study on yellow fever vaccine responses in identical twins.

The source material was CD4+ T cells sorted from blood. These receptors were obtained from a woman aged 18-29 years in good health. CDR3s include the opening cysteine and the closing phenylalanine or tryptophan. Fields, in order: V gene, clone size, J gene, D gene, CDR3 DNA, CDR3 protein. D genes are given only for firm matches. Clone size appears in some rows only: once, few, many, or a class for an expanded clone.

v_gene: TRBV27
abundance: few
j_gene: TRBJ2-3
d_gene: TRBD2
CDR3nt: TGTGCCAGCAGTTTTCAAGCGGGAGCGGCAGATACGCAGTATTTT
CDR3aa: CASSFQAGAADTQYF

v_gene: TRBV12-3/TRBV12-4
abundance: few
j_gene: TRBJ2-2
d_gene: TRBD2
CDR3nt: TGTGCCAGCACTCCCCGTAGCGGGATTACGAACACCGGGGAGCTGTTTTTT
CDR3aa: CASTPRSGITNTGELFF

v_gene: TRBV12-3/TRBV12-4
abundance: NA
j_gene: TRBJ1-5
d_gene: NA
CDR3nt: TGTGCCAGCGTAAGTTATGGCAATCAGCCCCAGCATTTT
CDR3aa: CASVSYGNQPQHF

v_gene: TRBV2
abundance: once
j_gene: TRBJ2-5
d_gene: NA
CDR3nt: TGTGCCAGCAGTGCGGTTCTTGTAGGGGGTGAGACCCAGTACTTC
CDR3aa: CASSAVLVGGETQYF

v_gene: TRBV5-1
abundance: NA
j_gene: TRBJ2-5
d_gene: TRBD1
CDR3nt: TGCGCCAGCAGCTTGAACAGGGGGCTGGAGACCCAGTACTTC
CDR3aa: CASSLNRGLETQYF

v_gene: TRBV12-3/TRBV12-4
abundance: NA
j_gene: TRBJ2-1
d_gene: TRBD2
CDR3nt: TGTGCCAGCAGCAAACTAGCGGGAGCGCCCAATGAGCAGTTCTTC
CDR3aa: CASSKLAGAPNEQFF

v_gene: TRBV7-2
abundance: NA
j_gene: TRBJ2-1
d_gene: NA
CDR3nt: TGTGCCAGCAGCTTAGCGCAAAGCGTCCTCTACAATGAGCAGTTCTTC
CDR3aa: CASSLAQSVLYNEQFF

v_gene: TRBV5-1
abundance: NA
j_gene: TRBJ2-2
d_gene: NA
CDR3nt: TGCGCCAGCAGCGCCGGGGGTAGCGAGAACACCGGGGAGCTGTTTTTT
CDR3aa: CASSAGGSENTGELFF

v_gene: TRBV5-1
abundance: NA
j_gene: TRBJ2-1
d_gene: NA
CDR3nt: TGCGCCAGCAGCTCTTCGGGACAATACAATGAGCAGTTCTTC
CDR3aa: CASSSSGQYNEQFF

v_gene: TRBV12-3/TRBV12-4
abundance: NA
j_gene: TRBJ2-7
d_gene: TRBD2
CDR3nt: TGTGCCAGCAGCCTAGCGGGAGGGCCCCACGAGCAGTACTTC
CDR3aa: CASSLAGGPHEQYF

v_gene: TRBV10-3
abundance: NA
j_gene: TRBJ2-7
d_gene: NA
CDR3nt: TGTGCCATCAGTTCCAAGGGTGTGAGGGAAGGGTCCTACGAGCAGTACTTC
CDR3aa: CAISSKGVREGSYEQYF

v_gene: TRBV7-6
abundance: NA
j_gene: TRBJ2-2
d_gene: TRBD2
CDR3nt: TGTGCCAGCAGCTTAGGGGGACTAGCGGGAAGTATCGGGGAGCTGTTTTTT
CDR3aa: CASSLGGLAGSIGELFF

v_gene: TRBV7-2
abundance: once
j_gene: TRBJ2-3
d_gene: TRBD1
CDR3nt: TGTGCCAGCAGCGGGACAGGGAGAGATACGCAGTATTTT
CDR3aa: CASSGTGRDTQYF

v_gene: TRBV12-3/TRBV12-4
abundance: many
j_gene: TRBJ2-7
d_gene: NA
CDR3nt: TGTGCCAGCAGTCCCGACAAAGCCTACGAGCAGTACTTC
CDR3aa: CASSPDKAYEQYF

v_gene: TRBV7-2
abundance: few
j_gene: TRBJ2-2
d_gene: TRBD2
CDR3nt: TGTGCCAGCAGTTCCCCGACTAGCGGGGGGGTCGGGGAGCTGTTTTTT
CDR3aa: CASSSPTSGGVGELFF

v_gene: TRBV30
abundance: NA
j_gene: TRBJ1-5
d_gene: NA
CDR3nt: TGTGCCTGGAGCTCGGGCAGGAATCAGCCCCAGCATTTT
CDR3aa: CAWSSGRNQPQHF

v_gene: TRBV11-2
abundance: NA
j_gene: TRBJ2-2
d_gene: NA
CDR3nt: TGTGCCAGCAGCTCAAAAAAAGGGGCTGACGCCGGGGAGCTGTTTTTT
CDR3aa: CASSSKKGADAGELFF

v_gene: TRBV30
abundance: few
j_gene: TRBJ2-3
d_gene: TRBD1
CDR3nt: TGTGCCTGGAGAACCCTGGGGACAGGGTGGGGCACAGATACGCAGTATTTT
CDR3aa: CAWRTLGTGWGTDTQYF

v_gene: TRBV28
abundance: NA
j_gene: TRBJ2-1
d_gene: TRBD1
CDR3nt: TGTGCCAGCAGTTCCCAAGGGACAGGGAAGTACAATGAGCAGTTCTTC
CDR3aa: CASSSQGTGKYNEQFF

v_gene: TRBV9
abundance: NA
j_gene: TRBJ2-5
d_gene: TRBD1
CDR3nt: TGTGCCAGCAGCGCCGGGGGACAGGGCGGCGAGACCCAGTACTTC
CDR3aa: CASSAGGQGGETQYF

v_gene: TRBV12-3/TRBV12-4
abundance: few
j_gene: TRBJ2-7
d_gene: TRBD1
CDR3nt: TGTGCCAGCAGCCAGGGACAGATAAACTACGAGCAGTACTTC
CDR3aa: CASSQGQINYEQYF

v_gene: TRBV6-1
abundance: NA
j_gene: TRBJ2-7
d_gene: TRBD2
CDR3nt: TGTGCCAGCAGTGGGTTAGCGGGATCGGGGGAGCAGTACTTC
CDR3aa: CASSGLAGSGEQYF

v_gene: TRBV29-1
abundance: many
j_gene: TRBJ2-7
d_gene: NA
CDR3nt: TGCAGCGCGAGGTTTCCCTACGAGCAGTACTTC
CDR3aa: CSARFPYEQYF

v_gene: TRBV4-3
abundance: few
j_gene: TRBJ2-1
d_gene: TRBD2
CDR3nt: TGCGCCAGCAGCCGAAGACTAGCGGGGTACAATGAGCAGTTCTTC
CDR3aa: CASSRRLAGYNEQFF

v_gene: TRBV5-1
abundance: few
j_gene: TRBJ2-1
d_gene: NA
CDR3nt: TGCGCCAGCAGCTTGGCGGGGGAGTTCCATGAGCAGTTCTTC
CDR3aa: CASSLAGEFHEQFF

v_gene: TRBV12-3/TRBV12-4
abundance: few
j_gene: TRBJ2-7
d_gene: NA
CDR3nt: TGTGCCAGCAGCCGCTACTCCTACGAGCAGTACTTC
CDR3aa: CASSRYSYEQYF

v_gene: TRBV7-3
abundance: NA
j_gene: TRBJ2-3
d_gene: TRBD1
CDR3nt: TGTGCCAGCAGCTTACAGGGGGATGGGGGAACGCAGTATTTT
CDR3aa: CASSLQGDGGTQYF

v_gene: TRBV7-2
abundance: NA
j_gene: TRBJ1-6
d_gene: TRBD1
CDR3nt: TGTGCCAGCAGCTTAGGGACCGGACAGGGAATTAATTCACCCCTCCACTTT
CDR3aa: CASSLGTGQGINSPLHF

v_gene: TRBV14
abundance: NA
j_gene: TRBJ2-5
d_gene: NA
CDR3nt: TGTGCCAGCAGCCAAGAATCTCTTTCAGGGACCCAGTACTTC
CDR3aa: CASSQESLSGTQYF

v_gene: TRBV20-1
abundance: NA
j_gene: TRBJ2-5
d_gene: NA
CDR3nt: TGCAGTGCTAGTCTGGGAGAGACCCAGTACTTC
CDR3aa: CSASLGETQYF

v_gene: TRBV20-1
abundance: once
j_gene: TRBJ2-1
d_gene: TRBD2
CDR3nt: TGCAGTGCTAGAGCCCTACCTCCAAACTTTCGGGGGGACGAGCAGTTCTTC
CDR3aa: CSARALPPNFRGDEQFF

v_gene: TRBV10-2
abundance: few
j_gene: TRBJ2-7
d_gene: NA
CDR3nt: TGCGCCAGCAGCCAATTGGGGCCCGAGCAGTACTTC
CDR3aa: CASSQLGPEQYF

v_gene: TRBV20-1
abundance: NA
j_gene: TRBJ2-2
d_gene: NA
CDR3nt: TGCAGTGCTAGAAAAGCCGGGGGCACCGGGGAGCTGTTTTTT
CDR3aa: CSARKAGGTGELFF

v_gene: TRBV5-1
abundance: few
j_gene: TRBJ2-2
d_gene: NA
CDR3nt: TGCGCCAGCAGATCTGGGGGCGGCACCGGGGAGCTGTTTTTT
CDR3aa: CASRSGGGTGELFF

v_gene: TRBV5-1
abundance: NA
j_gene: TRBJ2-1
d_gene: NA
CDR3nt: TGCGCCAGCAGCTCCACCGGGCACTCACGGGATGAGCAGTTCTTC
CDR3aa: CASSSTGHSRDEQFF

v_gene: TRBV25-1
abundance: many
j_gene: TRBJ2-1
d_gene: NA
CDR3nt: TGTGCCAGCAGTGAGGCAGGCTCCTACAATGAGCAGTTCTTC
CDR3aa: CASSEAGSYNEQFF